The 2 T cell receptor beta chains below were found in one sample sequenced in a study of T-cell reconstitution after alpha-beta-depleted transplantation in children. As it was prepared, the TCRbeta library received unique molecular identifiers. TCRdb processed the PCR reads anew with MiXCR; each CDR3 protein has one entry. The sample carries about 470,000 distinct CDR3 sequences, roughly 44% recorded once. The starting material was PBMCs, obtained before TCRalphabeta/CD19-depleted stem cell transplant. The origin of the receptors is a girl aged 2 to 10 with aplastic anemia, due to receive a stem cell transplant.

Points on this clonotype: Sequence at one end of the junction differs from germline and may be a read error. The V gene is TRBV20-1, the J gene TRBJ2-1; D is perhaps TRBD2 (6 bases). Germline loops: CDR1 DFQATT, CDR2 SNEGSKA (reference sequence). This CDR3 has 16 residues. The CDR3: CSAKVSFREFNNEQLF. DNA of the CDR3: TGCAGTGCTAAGGTTTCGTTCCGGGAGTTTAACAATGAGCAGCTCTTC.

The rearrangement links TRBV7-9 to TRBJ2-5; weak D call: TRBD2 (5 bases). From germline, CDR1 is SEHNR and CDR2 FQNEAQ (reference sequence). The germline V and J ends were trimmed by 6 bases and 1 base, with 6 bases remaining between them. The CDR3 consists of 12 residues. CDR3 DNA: TGTGCCAGCAGGCGGGTCCAAGAGACCCAGTACTTC. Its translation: CASRRVQETQYF.